This T cell receptor beta chain is drawn from a study of cytomegalovirus exposure and HLA in healthy donors. Germline CDR1 reads MNHEY; CDR2 reads SVGAGI. CDR3 length: 15 amino acids. V lost 6 bases to trimming and J lost 2 bases, with 15 bases between them. Broader study findings: Later work found that TCR association rates differed between HLA loci; DRB1 had the most and HLA-C the fewest.

Points on this clone: The antigen is unknown.

PCR was performed using 60 Vbeta and 13 Jbeta primers. The assay was immunoSEQ multiplex PCR, and TCRdb's table has in-frame clones only and misses some. The sample lists approximately 100,000 clones, 70% to 80% seen once, with around 3.1% in the top ten. The TCR originated in a middle-aged woman in good health and CMV-seronegative. Sequenced material: PBMCs. The chain combines TRBV6-5 with TRBJ2-3, with D possibly being TRBD1 (6 bases). Written as DNA, the CDR3 is TGTGCCAGCAGCCCCCTATGGGGGCCCACAGATACGCAGTATTTT. Encoded protein: CASSPLWGPTDTQYF.